Included here is one T cell receptor (beta chain) sequence, with context. Its antigen is unknown. The CDR3 is made up of 14 amino acids. CDR1 SGHRS and CDR2 YFSETQ come from the germline V gene. V lost 3 bases to trimming and J lost 3 bases, with 12 bases between them. The deep-level immunoSEQ assay was used. The method was immunoSEQ multiplex PCR; TCRdb's version includes in-frame clones alone and lacks a portion of them. The table lists about 2.4 million clones, approximately 94% of them singletons, with 0.36% in the top ten. This entry belongs to a study of shared clonotypes between healthy human individuals. Study-wide points: The study found about 5% of naive CD4 clonotypes shared across four donors. In having few donors, the study represented limited genetic and exposure-history diversity. Estimated richness was generally greater in naive than memory subsets.

The chain joins TRBV5-1 to TRBJ2-5; TRBD2 might be the D (5 bases). Specimen: naive CD4+ T cells from PBMCs. Specified subset: CD45RA+ positively selected. The source is a man aged 18 to 30 in good health. Some clones in this sample may be carry-over from other donors' samples. CDR3 protein: CASSSDWTKETQYF. In DNA, the CDR3 is TGCGCCAGCAGCTCGGACTGGACCAAAGAGACCCAGTACTTC.